The rows below give T cell receptor beta chains drawn from one sample of a study of immune characterization of retroperitoneal liposarcoma. TCRdb re-analysed the PCR reads in MiXCR, keeping a single row per CDR3 protein. The sample lists some 10,000 distinct CDR3 sequences, about a quarter occurring once. Sequencing was done on a sample of tumor tissue. These receptors were taken from a female donor with retroperitoneal liposarcoma. The CDR3 runs from the conserved cysteine through the conserved F or W. The D gene is left open where the match is weak. Clone size, where shown, is once, few, many, or a class for clones that have expanded.

>TRBV6-1|.|TRBJ2-5|TRBD2
CASSEFVGRGNEQYF
>TRBV27|medium-sized|TRBJ2-1|TRBD2
CASSTGLAGRYNEQFF
>TRBV6-1|.|TRBJ2-5|TRBD2
CASSEFAGDQETQYF
>TRBV6-1|once|TRBJ2-1|.
CASGRQSYYEQFF
>TRBV7-3|.|.|.
CASSSGPEQFF
>TRBV6-1|medium-sized|TRBJ2-2|TRBD2
CASIRAGGNTGELFF
>TRBV12-5|once|TRBJ2-1|.
CASGLALGPANRIQETQFF
>TRBV11-2|.|TRBJ1-6|.
CASSDRGTYNSPLHF
>TRBV12-5|few|TRBJ2-3|.
CASGRTDTQYF
>TRBV7-2|many|.|.
CASSLAQGEQYF
>TRBV5-1|few|TRBJ1-6|TRBD1
CASSLIGQGGGSLFSPLHF
>TRBV12-3/TRBV12-4|.|TRBJ1-3|TRBD1
CASSFGTGIGNTIYF
>TRBV6-1|medium-sized|TRBJ2-1|TRBD1
CASSRTGGQETQFF
>TRBV7-2|.|.|.
CASRPGTWKNIQFF
>TRBV6-5|.|TRBJ2-1|TRBD2
CASSYSSSGSFEQFF
>TRBV11-2|many|.|TRBD1
CASSPSGTGRGNEQYF
>TRBV6-1|many|TRBJ2-3|.
CASSDIRRVNTDTQYF
>TRBV6-1|.|TRBJ2-6|.
CASSDGSSGANVLTF
>TRBV12-3/TRBV12-4|many|TRBJ2-1|.
CASSLGEVQEQFF
>TRBV27|.|TRBJ2-3|.
CASSLSGALGGDTQYF
>TRBV7-2|few|.|TRBD2
CASSTSGTQETQYF
>TRBV27|.|.|TRBD1
CASSPPGQTYEQYF
>TRBV6-1|many|TRBJ2-5|TRBD2
CASSEREAETQYF
>TRBV25-1|few|TRBJ2-3|.
CASSVSPDTQYF
>TRBV11-3|.|.|TRBD2
CASSLELAGDGDEQYF
>TRBV6-9|few|.|.
CASSFADARVAKNIQYF
>TRBV6-1|.|TRBJ2-5|TRBD2
CASSNNGGGRRNEQYF
>TRBV6-4|many|TRBJ2-2|TRBD2
CASSESSGSGGELFF
>TRBV12-3/TRBV12-4|.|TRBJ2-1|TRBD2
CASSLWREGYNEQFF
>TRBV6-1|.|TRBJ2-5|TRBD2
CASSEGGGRYNEQYF
>TRBV6-1|medium-sized|TRBJ2-3|TRBD2
CASSDQPSGGGTDTQYF
>TRBV7-6|.|TRBJ2-5|.
CASSPPGSSSNEQYF
>TRBV7-6|many|TRBJ2-1|.
CASSLLWNEQFF
>TRBV14|.|TRBJ1-1|TRBD1
CASSQTPSTGFNTEAFF
>TRBV7-2|medium-sized|.|TRBD2
CASSRSGRRSYNEQYF
>TRBV7-3|many|TRBJ1-1|.
CATSRDMNTEAFF
>TRBV12-3/TRBV12-4|few|TRBJ1-4|.
CASSRGGATNEKLFF
>TRBV7-2|many|TRBJ2-5|TRBD2
CASSLARLAGGGETQYF
>TRBV6-1|medium-sized|.|.
CASSEMVGGFYEQYF
>TRBV28|many|.|.
CASTGAYEQYF
>TRBV7-6|many|TRBJ2-1|.
CASSLDRGAGETQFF
>TRBV28|.|TRBJ1-5|.
CASSFRGIGVQPQHF
>TRBV12-3/TRBV12-4|few|TRBJ2-3|.
CASDVRGLTDTQYF
>TRBV6-5|.|TRBJ1-1|TRBD1
CASSYVRTGRTTEAFF
>TRBV27|few|TRBJ1-6|TRBD1
CASSLDVGTGGGPPLHF
>TRBV11-1|many|TRBJ1-1|.
CASSLGQLEAFF
>TRBV4-3|.|.|.
CASSHAGLGEQFF
>TRBV6-6|.|TRBJ2-7|.
CASSYSLGGSSYEQYF
>TRBV6-1|medium-sized|.|.
CASSEYALASSYEQYF
>TRBV7-2|many|TRBJ2-5|.
CASSFTQGNNEQYF
>TRBV6-1|many|TRBJ2-5|.
CASSDTEAYQETQYF
>TRBV7-3|few|TRBJ2-1|TRBD1
CASSRTGAEETQFF